The clone carrying this TCR beta chain was counted only a few times. No antigen is known for it. The data were taken from a study of T cell responses to AZD1222 COVID-19 vaccine. Germline loops: CDR1 DFQATT, CDR2 SNEGSKA (reference sequence). Trimming cost V 6 bases and J 1 base, with 6 bases left between them. The CDR3 runs to 11 residues. Points from the study as a whole: Dominant CD4 TCR responses targeted spike regions 160-218 and 743-854. In a largely white British group with more females than males, clonal diversity was possibly underestimated.

Sequenced by immunoSEQ multiplex PCR; TCRdb stores in-frame clones only, minus some. The sample holds over 60,000 clones; roughly 84% are singletons and the top ten take around 24%. This sequence was found in an adult in good health. Specimen: peripheral blood, collected on day 0 of AZD1222 vaccination. The chain recombines TRBV20-1 with TRBJ2-5; unclear D gene. The chain's CDR3 is CSAQFQETQYF. The CDR3 DNA reads TGCAGTGCACAGTTCCAAGAGACCCAGTACTTC.